This T cell receptor beta chain was sequenced in a study of identical twins. Study findings and constraints: Beta clonotypes that were abundant in cord blood contained fewer insertions, a pattern absent from memory repertoires.

With no exceptions, donors were healthy Caucasians. Each CDR3 protein gets one entry after TCRdb re-called the 5' RACE reads with MiXCR. Of 450,000 or so distinct CDR3 sequences detected, about 24% appear once; the ten largest clones hold about 2.9%. This clonotype has a handful of counts. Its antigen is unidentified. This same sample was also part of a study on T cells expressing NK-cell markers. That paper states: With respect to HCMV, most of the eight sequenced donors were seropositive, and one was seronegative. In a few donors, dominant clonotypes made up roughly 25-60.1% of CD3+CD56-NKG2C+ cells.

Sequences were obtained from CD4+ T cells sorted from blood. The sequence was collected from a woman aged 18-30 years in good health.

CDR3 protein: CASTMTGVETQYF. In DNA form, the CDR3 reads TGTGCCAGCACTATGACGGGGGTAGAGACCCAGTACTTC. V and J are TRBV7-9 and TRBJ2-5; possible D gene TRBD2, 6 bases. The length of the CDR3 is 13 residues. CDR1 and CDR2 (germline): SEHNR, FQNEAQ (reference sequence). V was shortened by 7 bases and J by 4 bases, with 13 bases between the two germline ends.